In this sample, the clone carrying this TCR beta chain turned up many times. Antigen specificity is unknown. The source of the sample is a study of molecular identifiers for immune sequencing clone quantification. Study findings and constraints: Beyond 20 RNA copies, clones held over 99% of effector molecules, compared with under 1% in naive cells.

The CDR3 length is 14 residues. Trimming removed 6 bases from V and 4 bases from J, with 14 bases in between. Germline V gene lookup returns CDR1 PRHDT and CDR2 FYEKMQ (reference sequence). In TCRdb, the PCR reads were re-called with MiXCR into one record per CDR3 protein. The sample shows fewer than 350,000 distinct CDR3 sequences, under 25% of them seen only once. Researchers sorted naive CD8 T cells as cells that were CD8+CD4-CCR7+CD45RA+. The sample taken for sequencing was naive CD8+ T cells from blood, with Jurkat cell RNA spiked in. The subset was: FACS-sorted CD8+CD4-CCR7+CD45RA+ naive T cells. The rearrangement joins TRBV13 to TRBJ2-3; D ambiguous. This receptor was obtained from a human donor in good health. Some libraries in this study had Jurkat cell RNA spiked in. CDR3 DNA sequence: TGTGCCAGCAGTCCACAGCCTAGGGCAGATACGCAGTATTTT. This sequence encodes CASSPQPRADTQYF.